This T cell receptor beta chain was found in a study of beta chain features in type 1 diabetes. Overall study results and limits: Among patients with Type 1 diabetes, TCRB CDR3s were moderately but significantly shorter in every one of the four CD4+ subsets.

As every portion of the isolated RNA was reverse transcribed, the sequencing read expressed TCRB transcripts. Method: immunoSEQ multiplex PCR; TCRdb's copy keeps in-frame clones and lacks some. The sample lists 630,000 or so clones, about 14% occurring once. The V end was cut by 2 bases, the J end by 2 bases, with 4 bases between. Germline CDR1 and CDR2: GTSNPN and SVGIG (reference sequence). This CDR3 comprises 11 residues. As regards this clone: Its target is not known.

Material: naive CD4+ T cells from blood. The rearrangement uses TRBV30 and TRBJ2-7; no firm D call. This sequence was found in a man between 18 and 35 years old with type 1 diabetes. The CDR3 DNA reads as TGTGCCTGGAGTCGAACCTACGAGCAGTACTTC. Its protein product is CAWSRTYEQYF.